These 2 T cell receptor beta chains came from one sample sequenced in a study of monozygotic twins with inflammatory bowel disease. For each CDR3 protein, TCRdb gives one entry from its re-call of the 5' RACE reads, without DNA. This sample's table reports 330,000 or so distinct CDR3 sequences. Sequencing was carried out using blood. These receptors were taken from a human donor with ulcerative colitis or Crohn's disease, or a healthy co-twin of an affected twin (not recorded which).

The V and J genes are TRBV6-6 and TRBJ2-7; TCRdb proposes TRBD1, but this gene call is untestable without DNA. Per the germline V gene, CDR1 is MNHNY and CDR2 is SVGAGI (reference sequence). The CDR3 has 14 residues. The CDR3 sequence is CASSLLGQDYEQYF.

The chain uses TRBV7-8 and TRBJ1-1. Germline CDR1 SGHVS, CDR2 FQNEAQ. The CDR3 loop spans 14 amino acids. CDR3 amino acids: CASSVDRDSGEAFF.